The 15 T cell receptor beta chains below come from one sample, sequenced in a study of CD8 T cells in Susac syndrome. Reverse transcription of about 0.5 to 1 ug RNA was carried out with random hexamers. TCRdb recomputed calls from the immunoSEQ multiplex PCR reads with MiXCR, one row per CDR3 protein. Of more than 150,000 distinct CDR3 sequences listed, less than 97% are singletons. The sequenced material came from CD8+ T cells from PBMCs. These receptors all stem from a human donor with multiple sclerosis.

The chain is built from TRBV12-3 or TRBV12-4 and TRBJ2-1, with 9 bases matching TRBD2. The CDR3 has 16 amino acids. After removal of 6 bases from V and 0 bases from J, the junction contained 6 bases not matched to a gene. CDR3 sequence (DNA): TGTGCCAGCAGCTTTAGCGGGGGCCTCTCCTACAATGAGCAGTTCTTC. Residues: CASSFSGGLSYNEQFF.

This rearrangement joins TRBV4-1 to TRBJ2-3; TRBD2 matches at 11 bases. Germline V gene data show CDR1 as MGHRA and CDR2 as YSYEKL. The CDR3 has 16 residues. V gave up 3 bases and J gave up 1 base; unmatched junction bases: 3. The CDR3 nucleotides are TGCGCCAGCAGCCACATAGCGGGGGGGCGCACAGATACGCAGTATTTT. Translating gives CASSHIAGGRTDTQYF.

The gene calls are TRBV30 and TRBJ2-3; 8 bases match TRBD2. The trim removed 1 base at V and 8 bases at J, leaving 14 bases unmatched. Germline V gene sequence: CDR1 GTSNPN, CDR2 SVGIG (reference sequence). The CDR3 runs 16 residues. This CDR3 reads CAWSELGLGVEGTQYF. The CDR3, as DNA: TGTGCCTGGAGTGAGTTGGGACTAGGCGTAGAGGGTACGCAGTATTTT.

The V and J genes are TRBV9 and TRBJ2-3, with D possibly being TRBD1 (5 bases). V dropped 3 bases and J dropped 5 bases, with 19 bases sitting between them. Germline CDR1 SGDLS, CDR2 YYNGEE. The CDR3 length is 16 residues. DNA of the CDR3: TGTGCCAGCAGCGGGAATCCGGGCCCCAGGGTAGATACGCAGTATTTT. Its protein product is CASSGNPGPRVDTQYF.

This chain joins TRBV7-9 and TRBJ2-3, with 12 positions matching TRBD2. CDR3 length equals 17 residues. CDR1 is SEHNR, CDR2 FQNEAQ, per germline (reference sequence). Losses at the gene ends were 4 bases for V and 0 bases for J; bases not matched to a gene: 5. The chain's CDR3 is CASSSTSGGASTDTQYF. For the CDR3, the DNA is TGTGCCAGCAGCTCGACTAGCGGGGGAGCTAGCACAGATACGCAGTATTTT.

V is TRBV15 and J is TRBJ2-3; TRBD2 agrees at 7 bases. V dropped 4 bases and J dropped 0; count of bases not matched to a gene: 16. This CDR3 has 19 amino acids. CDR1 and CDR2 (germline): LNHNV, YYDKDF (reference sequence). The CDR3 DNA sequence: TGTGCCACCAGCACCCCTGGGTCTAGCGGCCGTTCTAGCACAGATACGCAGTATTTT. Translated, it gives CATSTPGSSGRSSTDTQYF.

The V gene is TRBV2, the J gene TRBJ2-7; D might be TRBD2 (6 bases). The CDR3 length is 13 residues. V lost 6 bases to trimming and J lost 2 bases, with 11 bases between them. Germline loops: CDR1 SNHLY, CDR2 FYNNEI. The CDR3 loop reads CASRPGLAYEQYF. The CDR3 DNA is TGTGCCAGCAGACCGGGACTGGCCTACGAGCAGTACTTC.

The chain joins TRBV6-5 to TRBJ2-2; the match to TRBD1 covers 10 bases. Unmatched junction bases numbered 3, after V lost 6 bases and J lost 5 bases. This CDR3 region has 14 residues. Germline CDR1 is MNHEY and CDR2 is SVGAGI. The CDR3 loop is CASRLGQGTGELFF. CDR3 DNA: TGTGCCAGCAGACTGGGACAGGGGACCGGGGAGCTGTTTTTT.

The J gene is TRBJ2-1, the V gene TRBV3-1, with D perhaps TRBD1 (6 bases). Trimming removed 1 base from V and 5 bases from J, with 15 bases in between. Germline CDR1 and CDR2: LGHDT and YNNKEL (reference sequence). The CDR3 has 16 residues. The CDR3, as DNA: TGTGCCAGCAGCCAAGCCTACAGGGCCAAAGACAATGAGCAGTTCTTC. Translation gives CASSQAYRAKDNEQFF.

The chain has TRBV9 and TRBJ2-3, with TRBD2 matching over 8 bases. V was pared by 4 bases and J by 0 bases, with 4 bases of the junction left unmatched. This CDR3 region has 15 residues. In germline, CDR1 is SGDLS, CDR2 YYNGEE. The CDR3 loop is CASSYKRESTDTQYF. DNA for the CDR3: TGTGCCAGCAGCTACAAGCGGGAGAGCACAGATACGCAGTATTTT.

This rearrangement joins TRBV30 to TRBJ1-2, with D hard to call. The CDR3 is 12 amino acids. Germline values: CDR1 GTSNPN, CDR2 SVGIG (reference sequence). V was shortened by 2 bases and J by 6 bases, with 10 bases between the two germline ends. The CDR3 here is CAWSFLLDGYTF. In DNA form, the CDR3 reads TGTGCCTGGAGTTTCCTGTTGGATGGCTACACCTTC.

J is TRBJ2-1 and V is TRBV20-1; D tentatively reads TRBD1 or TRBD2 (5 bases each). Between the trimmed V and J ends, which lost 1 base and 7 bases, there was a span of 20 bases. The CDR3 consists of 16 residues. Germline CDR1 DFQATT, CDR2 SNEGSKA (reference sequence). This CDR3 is CSARARQRWVVNEQFF. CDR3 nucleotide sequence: TGCAGTGCTAGAGCCCGACAGCGGTGGGTCGTTAATGAGCAGTTCTTC.

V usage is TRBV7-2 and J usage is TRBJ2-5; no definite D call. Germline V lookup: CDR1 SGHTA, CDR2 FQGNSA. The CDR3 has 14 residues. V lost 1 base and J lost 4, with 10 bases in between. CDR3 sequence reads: CASSLGVVGETQYF. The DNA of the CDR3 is TGTGCCAGCAGCTTAGGGGTAGTCGGAGAGACCCAGTACTTC.

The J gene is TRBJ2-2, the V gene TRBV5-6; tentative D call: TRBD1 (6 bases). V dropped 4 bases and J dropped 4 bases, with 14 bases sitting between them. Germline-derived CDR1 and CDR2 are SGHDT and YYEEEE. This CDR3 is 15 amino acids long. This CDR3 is CASSPGHGGTGELFF. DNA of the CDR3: TGTGCCAGCAGCCCGGGACACGGAGGCACCGGGGAGCTGTTTTTT. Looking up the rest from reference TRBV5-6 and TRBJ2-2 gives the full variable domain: DAGVTQSPTHLIKTRGQQVTLRCSPKSGHDTVSWYQQALGQGPQFIFQYYEEEERQRGNFPDRFSGHQFPNYSSELNVNALLLGDSALYLCASSPGHGGTGELFFGEGSRLTVL.

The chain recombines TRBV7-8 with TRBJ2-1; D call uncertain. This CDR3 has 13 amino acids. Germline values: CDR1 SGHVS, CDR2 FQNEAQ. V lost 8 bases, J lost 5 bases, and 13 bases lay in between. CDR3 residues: CASQITGHNEQFF. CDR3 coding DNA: TGTGCCAGCCAGATAACCGGGCACAATGAGCAGTTCTTC.